This TCR beta chain derives from a study of blood T cell repertoires in COVID-19. Study-level background: COVID-19 samples from acute and convalescent phases originated in the United States, Italy and Spain. T cells, B-cell-depleted T cells, or PBMCs provided the cDNA or gDNA that served as material.

Methods used by the authors: How many nucleated cells were present was estimated from reference gene primer amplification. Method: immunoSEQ multiplex PCR; TCRdb's copy keeps in-frame clones and lacks some. The V and J calls and clone size are taken from that table; D and trimming were inferred from the DNA. Among around 270,000 clones listed, around 89% were seen once. Sequencing used peripheral blood. This receptor was taken from a man in his forties with acute or convalescent COVID-19.

In DNA, the CDR3 is TGCGCCAGCAGCTTGGATGGAGGATTCGAGCAGTACTTC. It yields the protein CASSLDGGFEQYF. This rearrangement joins TRBV5-1 to TRBJ2-7; TRBD2 might be the D (5 bases). V was trimmed by 0 bases and J by 6 bases, leaving 10 bases between them. The CDR3 contains 13 residues. CDR1 is SGHRS, CDR2 YFSETQ, per germline.